The 14 T cell receptor beta chains below all came from one sample that was sequenced in a study of CD8+CD57+ T cells in acquired aplastic anemia. Whoever was chosen for sequencing had shown CD8+CD57+ cell expansion by flow cytometry. The template for TCR beta VDJ and CDR3 sequence profiling was genomic DNA. One entry per CDR3 protein, called by TCRdb with MiXCR from the reads. The repertoire holds 100,000 to 150,000 distinct CDR3 sequences, about two fifths seen once, with around 2.5% in the top ten. The sequencing sample was made of sorted CD4+, CD8+, or CD8+CD57+ T cells (not recorded which) from PBMCs. The receptors derive from a human donor with aplastic anemia.

This clonotype has at least ten counts. The CDR3 nucleotides read TGTGCCAGTAGTATAGATGGCAACTCCTACGAGCAGTACTTC. It specifies CASSIDGNSYEQYF. The rearrangement uses TRBV19 and TRBJ2-7; no clear D gene. The CDR3 has 14 residues. With 0 bases removed from V and 0 bases from J, the gap between germline ends came to 6 bases. Germline values: CDR1 LNHDA, CDR2 SQIVND (reference sequence).

In this sample, this clonotype turned up many times. This sequence joins TRBV30 and TRBJ1-2, with D hard to call. Per germline, CDR1 GTSNPN and CDR2 SVGIG (reference sequence). The CDR3 totals 13 residues. The V gene lost 0 bases and the J gene lost 8 bases, with 13 bases spanning the gap. The CDR3 region is CAWSVRDRQGYTF. The CDR3 bases are TGTGCCTGGAGTGTACGAGACCGTCAGGGCTACACCTTC.

The rearrangement joins TRBV29-1 to TRBJ1-6; no reliable D call. V lost 6 bases and J 8 bases, leaving 14 bases between the germline ends. Germline V gives CDR1 SQVTM, CDR2 ANQGSEA. The CDR3 is made up of 13 amino acids. The CDR3 DNA reads as TGCAGCGTCTACTTAACGGGAGATTCACCCCTCCACTTT. Translating it yields CSVYLTGDSPLHF.

As concerns this clonotype: A much larger clone lies one base from this, so it may be a read error. This chain connects TRBV20-1 to TRBJ2-1, with a weak D call TRBD2 (6 bases). The CDR3 length is 13 residues. Germline CDR1 and CDR2: DFQATT and SNEGSKA (reference sequence). In nucleotides, the CDR3 is TGCACTGCTAGGACTACCCGGTACAATGAGCAGTTCTTC. It specifies CTARTTRYNEQFF.

This clonotype has a count of ten or more. The chain carries TRBV7-9 and TRBJ2-3; tentative D call: TRBD2 (6 bases). Germline V gene sequence: CDR1 SEHNR, CDR2 FQNEAQ (reference sequence). V was cut by 2 bases and J by 5 bases, with 11 bases left in between. CDR3 size: 14 residues. The CDR3 DNA sequence: TGTGCCAGCAGCTTAAGAGGGCGGGGAGATACGCAGTATTTT. Translated: CASSLRGRGDTQYF.

The V call is TRBV6-5, the J call TRBJ1-6; no definite D call. Trimming cost V 0 bases and J 7 bases, with 7 bases left between them. From germline, CDR1 is MNHEY and CDR2 SVGAGI. The CDR3 covers 14 residues. CDR3 DNA sequence: TGTGCCAGCAGTTACTCGGACGGGAATTCACCCCTCCACTTT. Translation: CASSYSDGNSPLHF.

Notes on this clonotype: A junction end diverges from the germline sequence, so it may reflect a read error. V is TRBV24-1 and J is TRBJ1-5; the D gene is possibly TRBD1 (5 bases). The CDR3 is 16 residues long. Looked up from germline, CDR1 is KGHDR and CDR2 is SFDVKD. Here the CDR3 DNA reads TGTGCCACCAGTGATTCCGCAGGGCCTAGTAATCGGCCCCAGCATTTT. Amino acids: CATSDSAGPSNRPQHF.

This clonotype was detected many times. V is TRBV24-1 and J is TRBJ1-3, with 7 bases identical to TRBD1. Germline assignment: CDR1 KGHDR and CDR2 SFDVKD. The CDR3 contains 17 residues. V was clipped by 2 bases and J by 2 bases; unmatched bases: 8. The CDR3 reads CATSDSDRAGAGNTIYF. The CDR3 nucleotides read TGTGCCACCAGTGATTCAGACAGGGCTGGGGCTGGAAACACCATATATTTT.

The V call is TRBV2, the J call TRBJ2-7, with 7 bases that match TRBD1. Unmatched junction bases numbered 4, after V lost 11 bases and J lost 3 bases. Germline CDR1 SNHLY, CDR2 FYNNEI. The CDR3 is 11 residues long. CDR3 DNA sequence: TGTGCCGGGCCAGGGGGCTACGAGCAGTACTTC. Residues: CAGPGGYEQYF.

This clonotype came up many times. The rearrangement links TRBV24-1 to TRBJ2-2, with D possibly being TRBD2 (5 bases). The V gene's germline CDR1 is KGHDR and CDR2 SFDVKD. V was trimmed by 4 bases and J by 3 bases, leaving 23 bases between them. There are 19 residues in the CDR3. CDR3 in amino acids: CATSEASGSIRLDTGELFF. In DNA, the CDR3 is TGTGCCACCAGTGAGGCCTCGGGGAGTATTAGACTCGACACCGGGGAGCTGTTTTTT.

This clonotype was seen ten or more times. The V call is TRBV29-1, the J call TRBJ1-4; D unresolved. Germline V gives CDR1 SQVTM, CDR2 ANQGSEA. Between the trimmed V and J ends, which lost 5 bases and 3 bases, there was a span of 10 bases. There are 13 residues in the CDR3. The DNA of the CDR3 is TGCAGCGTTCTCAGGTCTCCTAATGAAAAACTGTTTTTT. This translates into CSVLRSPNEKLFF.

This chain joins TRBV7-9 and TRBJ1-1; a possible D gene is TRBD1 (5 bases). Trimming took 9 bases from V and 11 from J, leaving 16 bases between them. This CDR3 has 11 residues. Looked up from germline, CDR1 is SEHNR and CDR2 is FQNEAQ (reference sequence). In nucleotides, the CDR3 is TGTGCCAGTAGTTCCCGGGGCCGGGCTTTCTTT. Translation: CASSSRGRAFF.

This clonotype was observed at least ten times. V usage is TRBV2 and J usage is TRBJ2-1, with D perhaps matching TRBD2 (5 bases). With 7 bases removed from V and 0 bases from J, the gap between germline ends came to 10 bases. This CDR3 region has 14 residues. Germline V gene lookup returns CDR1 SNHLY and CDR2 FYNNEI. DNA for the CDR3: TGTGCCAGCATACCGGGGTTCTCCTACAATGAGCAGTTCTTC. This sequence encodes CASIPGFSYNEQFF. The full variable domain, completed using reference TRBV2 and TRBJ2-1, is EPEVTQTPSHQVTQMGQEVILRCVPISNHLYFYWYRQILGQKVEFLVSFYNNEISEKSEIFDDQFSVERPDGSNFTLKIRSTKLEDSAMYFCASIPGFSYNEQFFGPGTRLTVL.

This rearrangement joins TRBV5-1 to TRBJ1-2; D might be TRBD1 (5 bases). The CDR3 sequence is 16 residues long. V dropped 4 bases and J dropped 4 bases, with 20 bases sitting between them. Germline-derived CDR1 and CDR2 are SGHRS and YFSETQ. The CDR3 here is CASSLNGGGRGYGYTF. The CDR3 region has the DNA TGCGCCAGCAGCCTCAACGGGGGGGGTCGCGGCTATGGCTACACCTTC.